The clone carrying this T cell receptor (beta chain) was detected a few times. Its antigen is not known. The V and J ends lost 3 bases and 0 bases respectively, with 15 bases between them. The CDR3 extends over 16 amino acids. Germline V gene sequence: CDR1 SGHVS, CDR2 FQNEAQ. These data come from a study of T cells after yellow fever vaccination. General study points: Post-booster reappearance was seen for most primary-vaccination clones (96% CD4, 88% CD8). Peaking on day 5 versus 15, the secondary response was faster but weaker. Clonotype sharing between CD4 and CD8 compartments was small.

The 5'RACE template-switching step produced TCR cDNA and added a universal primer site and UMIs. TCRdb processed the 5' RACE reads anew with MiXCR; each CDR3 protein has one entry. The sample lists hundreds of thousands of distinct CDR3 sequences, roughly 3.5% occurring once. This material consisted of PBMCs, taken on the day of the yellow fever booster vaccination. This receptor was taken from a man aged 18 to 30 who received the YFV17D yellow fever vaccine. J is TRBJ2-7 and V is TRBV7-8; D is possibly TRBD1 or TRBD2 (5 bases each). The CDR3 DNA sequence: TGTGCCAGCAGCTTTCCTGAGGGGCAGAGCTCCTACGAGCAGTACTTC. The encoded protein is CASSFPEGQSSYEQYF.